The rows below give T cell receptor beta chains drawn from one sample of a study of blood T cell repertoires in COVID-19. The repertoire was sequenced with immunoSEQ multiplex PCR; TCRdb's copy has only in-frame clones and lacks some. Seen here are a few hundred thousand clones, 90% observed once, and the top ten hold around 4.5%. Sequencing input: PBMCs or T cells enriched from blood (not recorded which). The receptors here all came from a woman aged 18-30 years with acute COVID-19. Both conserved end residues are part of each CDR3. The order of the fields is CDR3 DNA, CDR3 protein, J gene, clone size, V gene, D gene. D genes are given only for firm matches. Clone size appears in some rows only: once, few, many, or a class for an expanded clone.

TGTGCTAGTGGTTTAGGACAGGCCCGAGAGACCCAGTACTTC CASGLGQARETQYF TRBJ2-5 . TRBV12-5 TRBD1
TGTGCCAGCAGCTTAACTGCGAACACCGGGGAGCTGTTTTTT CASSLTANTGELFF TRBJ2-2 . TRBV11-3 .
TGTGCCAGCACCCGAGCGGGCCCGAACACCGGGGAGCTGTTTTTT CASTRAGPNTGELFF TRBJ2-2 . TRBV27 .
TGTGCCTGGACTGACAGTCAGAACTATGGCTACACCTTC CAWTDSQNYGYTF TRBJ1-2 once TRBV30 .
TGCGCCAGCAGCGTGGGACTAGCGGGTAGTGGGTTAACAGATACGCAGTATTTT CASSVGLAGSGLTDTQYF TRBJ2-3 . TRBV5-1 TRBD2
TGTGCCACCAGCAGAGATGGACTAGACACCTTCACCGGGGAGCTGTTTTTT CATSRDGLDTFTGELFF TRBJ2-2 . TRBV15 TRBD2
TGTGCCAGCAGCTTCACAGGCTACGAGCAGTACTTC CASSFTGYEQYF TRBJ2-7 . TRBV6-5 .
TGTGCCAGCAGTGTTAGTGCGGGAAATGAGCAGTTCTTC CASSVSAGNEQFF TRBJ2-1 . TRBV6-4 .
TGTGCCAGCAGCCCACAGGGCCCGAACACTGAAGCTTTCTTT CASSPQGPNTEAFF TRBJ1-1 . TRBV9 .
TGTGCCAGCAGTGGAGGACAGACAACTAATGAAAAACTGTTTTTT CASSGGQTTNEKLFF TRBJ1-4 . TRBV2 .
TGTGCCAGCAGTTTGAGTCTAGCGGGGGGCGATACGCAGTATTTT CASSLSLAGGDTQYF TRBJ2-3 . TRBV28 TRBD2
TGTGCCAGTAGTACAGGACAGGCCAAATGGAGAGAGACCCAGTACTTC CASSTGQAKWRETQYF TRBJ2-5 . TRBV19 TRBD1
TGTGCCAGCAGTTACGGGACACAAACCTACGAGCAGTACTTC CASSYGTQTYEQYF TRBJ2-7 . TRBV6-5 .
TGTGCCACCGCGAGGGCATCCGATAACTATGGCTACACCTTC CATARASDNYGYTF TRBJ1-2 . TRBV6-5 .
TGTGCCAGCAGCTCTACCACAGGGGCGACGGGTGGCTACACCTTC CASSSTTGATGGYTF TRBJ1-2 . TRBV7-9 TRBD1
TGTGCCAGCTTAGGGGGTTACAATGAGCAGTTCTTC CASLGGYNEQFF TRBJ2-1 . TRBV27 .
TGCGCCAGCAGCCAAGACTACTTCCCACTTCCCGGTGAGCAGTTCTTC CASSQDYFPLPGEQFF TRBJ2-1 . TRBV4-1 .
TGTGCCAGTAGTATTGGCCGGACTACCTACAATGAGCAGTTCTTC CASSIGRTTYNEQFF TRBJ2-1 . TRBV19 .
TGTGCCAGCAGTTTTTGGCTCGATCAGCCCCAGCATTTT CASSFWLDQPQHF TRBJ1-5 . TRBV27 .
TGCGCCAGCAGCTGGTCCCTGGGGCCGGAGAGCGGCTACACCTTC CASSWSLGPESGYTF TRBJ1-2 few TRBV5-1 .
TGTGCCAGCAGTAGTCCCGTGACCCCGGGTGAAAAACTGTTTTTT CASSSPVTPGEKLFF TRBJ1-4 once TRBV28 .
TGTGCCAGCAGCTTGCGAGGTGACGAGCAGTACTTC CASSLRGDEQYF TRBJ2-7 . TRBV6-5 .
TGTGCCGGGGGTTGGCCAACTTACCAGGGGGCTTTCTTT CAGGWPTYQGAFF TRBJ1-1 . TRBV6-5 .
TGTGCCAGCTCACCCGAATCAGTGAACACTGAAGCTTTCTTT CASSPESVNTEAFF TRBJ1-1 . TRBV18 .
TGTGCCAGCAGTTACGGGGGGACTAGCGGGACCGTCGAGCAGTACTTC CASSYGGTSGTVEQYF TRBJ2-7 . TRBV6-5 TRBD2
TGTGCCAGCAGTCTGTACTATGGCTACACCTTC CASSLYYGYTF TRBJ1-2 . TRBV28 .
TGTGCCAGTATTCAGGGGACTAGCGGCAATGAGCAGTTCTTC CASIQGTSGNEQFF TRBJ2-1 few TRBV19 TRBD2
TGTGCCAGCAGTTTCTTGAGCACAGATACGCAGTATTTT CASSFLSTDTQYF TRBJ2-3 . TRBV27 .
TGCGCCAGCAGCTTGGGGACAGGGGGCAAATCACCCCTCCACTTT CASSLGTGGKSPLHF TRBJ1-6 few TRBV5-1 TRBD1
TGTGCCAGCAGCCTGGGACAGGGGAGGACTGAAGCTTTCTTT CASSLGQGRTEAFF TRBJ1-1 . TRBV28 TRBD1
TGTGCCAGCAGCAGCCCAGGGGGCGAAGTATTAGGCGAGCAGTACTTC CASSSPGGEVLGEQYF TRBJ2-7 . TRBV28 TRBD1
TGTGCCAGCAGCCCCGGGCTAGCGGGCACCGGGGAGCTGTTTTTT CASSPGLAGTGELFF TRBJ2-2 . TRBV7-6 TRBD2
TGTGCCAGCAGTTTACCTACAGGGTCTGGGGCCAACGTCCTGACTTTC CASSLPTGSGANVLTF TRBJ2-6 . TRBV27 .
TGTGCCAGCAGACGACAGGGTGGTACCGGGGAGCTGTTTTTT CASRRQGGTGELFF TRBJ2-2 . TRBV5-8 TRBD1
TGTGCCAGCGGATCGGGACTAGCGGGGAACGAGCAGTACTTC CASGSGLAGNEQYF TRBJ2-7 . TRBV7-2 TRBD2
TGCAGCGTGGGAGCTAGCGGGGGCTACAATGAGCAGTTCTTC CSVGASGGYNEQFF TRBJ2-1 . TRBV29-1 TRBD2
TGTGCCAGCAGCCCAGGGACAGATACGCAGTATTTT CASSPGTDTQYF TRBJ2-3 . TRBV12-3/TRBV12-4 .